The 29 T cell receptor beta chains below all came from one sample that was sequenced in a study of CD8+ T cells in alopecia areata. As for treatment: oral pan-JAK inhibitor, 5-10 mg twice daily. RNA was isolated and reverse transcribed to cDNA, the sequencing template. TCRdb's copy holds only in-frame clones and misses some; the assay was immunoSEQ multiplex PCR. The data hold approximately 300,000 clones, with 58% observed a single time. The starting material was CD4+ T cells sorted from blood, obtained at week 24, from a patient treated with tofacitinib. These receptors all come from a human donor with alopecia areata.

This chain joins TRBV7-2 and TRBJ1-2; D unresolved. The CDR3 covers 12 residues. Per germline, CDR1 SGHTA and CDR2 FQGNSA. With 4 bases removed from V and 8 bases from J, the gap between germline ends came to 11 bases. CDR3 residues: CASSSPFGGYTF. CDR3 in DNA: TGTGCCAGCAGCTCCCCTTTTGGGGGCTACACCTTC.

The CDR3 spells CASSLAFSAGELFF. The CDR3 bases are TGCGCCAGCAGCTTGGCTTTTTCAGCCGGGGAGCTGTTTTTT. This rearrangement joins TRBV5-1 to TRBJ2-2; D remains unclear. Germline lookup yields CDR1 SGHRS and CDR2 YFSETQ. V was cut by 0 bases and J by 6 bases, with 9 bases left in between. CDR3 length: 14 residues.

There are a few counts of this clone. The chain is built from TRBV6-1 and TRBJ2-2; perhaps TRBD1 as D (6 bases). Between the trimmed V and J ends, which lost 7 bases and 2 bases, there was a span of 11 bases. Germline CDR1 reads MNHNS; CDR2 reads SASEGT. This CDR3 contains 14 residues. The CDR3 reads CASTRDINTGELFF. CDR3 in DNA: TGTGCCAGCACTAGGGACATTAACACCGGGGAGCTGTTTTTT.

The chain couples TRBV23-1 to TRBJ1-5, with 10 positions matching TRBD1. TRBV23-1 is an open reading frame, and its role is uncertain. The CDR3 is made up of 17 amino acids. The junction had 13 bases not matched to a gene; V was cut back by 4 bases and J by 7 bases. CDR3 loop: CASSPYGGQGSGQPQHF. The CDR3 nucleotides read TGCGCCAGCAGTCCCTACGGGGGACAGGGGAGTGGGCAGCCCCAGCATTTT.

The genes are TRBV30 and TRBJ1-2, with TRBD1 as a possible D gene (6 bases). The CDR3 sequence is 14 residues long. From germline, CDR1 is GTSNPN and CDR2 SVGIG (reference sequence). Trimming shortened V by 2 bases and J by 2 bases, and 12 bases separated the two germline ends. The CDR3 DNA sequence: TGTGCCTGGAGTCTGGGGGCCCGCAACTATGGCTACACCTTC. Translation gives CAWSLGARNYGYTF.

This clone was observed a handful of times. V is TRBV13 and J is TRBJ2-7; D gene ambiguous. Trimming stripped 5 bases from V and 10 bases from J, with 12 bases between. The germline gives CDR1 PRHDT, CDR2 FYEKMQ (reference sequence). There are 11 residues in the CDR3. The CDR3 nucleotides are TGTGCCAGCAGCGCGACTGCGGAACAGTACTTC. Amino acids: CASSATAEQYF.

The chain uses TRBV28 and TRBJ1-2, with TRBD1 identical over 10 bases. Trimming at V came to 6 bases and at J to 3 bases, leaving 7 bases not matched to a gene. The CDR3 is 15 residues long. Germline values: CDR1 MDHEN, CDR2 SYDVKM. The CDR3 loop is CASRSGTGVDYGYTF. The CDR3 DNA is TGTGCCAGCAGGTCTGGGACAGGGGTTGACTATGGCTACACCTTC.

The V gene is TRBV7-6, the J gene TRBJ2-5, with 11 bases matching TRBD2. V lost 1 base and J lost 14; bases outside the gene matches: 6. The CDR3 is 13 amino acids. CDR1 SGHVS and CDR2 FNYEAQ come from the germline V gene. The CDR3 protein is CASSLVGTSGFYF. DNA of the CDR3: TGTGCCAGCAGCTTAGTGGGGACTAGCGGCTTCTACTTC.

This clone appeared a few times. The chain links TRBV29-1 to TRBJ2-2; 8 positions match TRBD1. The CDR3 extends over 15 amino acids. Germline V lookup: CDR1 SQVTM, CDR2 ANQGSEA. Trimming at V came to 3 bases and at J to 1 base, leaving 4 bases not matched to a gene. The CDR3 here is CSVEAGTGNTGELFF. The CDR3 region has the DNA TGCAGCGTTGAGGCCGGGACAGGGAACACCGGGGAGCTGTTTTTT.

This clone was seen a few times. The chain couples TRBV29-1 to TRBJ2-5; 8 bases are shared with TRBD2. V lost 3 bases to trimming and J lost 4 bases; unmatched junction nucleotides: 10. From germline, CDR1 is SQVTM and CDR2 ANQGSEA. This CDR3 comprises 15 residues. The CDR3 coding sequence is TGCAGCGTTGATATAACCGGGACTAGGAGAGAGACCCAGTACTTC. Its protein product is CSVDITGTRRETQYF.

The gene calls are TRBV29-1 and TRBJ2-7; no reliable D call. There are 12 residues in the CDR3. CDR1 SQVTM and CDR2 ANQGSEA come from the germline V gene. Trimming removed 3 bases at V and 0 bases at J, with 6 bases between. The CDR3 sequence is CSVEVFSYEQYF. The CDR3 coding sequence is TGCAGCGTTGAGGTGTTCTCCTACGAGCAGTACTTC.

V usage is TRBV4-3 and J usage is TRBJ1-1, with unresolved D. This CDR3 is 15 amino acids long. The V end lost 2 bases, the J end lost 0 bases, and 10 bases lay between the germline ends. Looked up from germline, CDR1 is LGHNA and CDR2 is YSLEER. CDR3 coding DNA: TGCGCCAGCAGCCAACTTCCGGGTTTGAACACTGAAGCTTTCTTT. It codes for CASSQLPGLNTEAFF.

The rearrangement uses TRBV27 and TRBJ1-4; the match to TRBD1 covers 10 bases. CDR1 and CDR2 from the germline V gene are MNHEY and SMNVEV (reference sequence). The CDR3 has 11 residues. V was pared by 6 bases and J by 14 bases, with 3 bases of the junction left unmatched. The CDR3 protein is CASRMTGGLFF. CDR3 DNA sequence: TGTGCCAGCAGGATGACAGGGGGCCTGTTTTTT.

This clone was counted a few times. The chain uses TRBV11-2 and TRBJ2-4; TRBD1 might be the D (6 bases). The CDR3 length is 15 residues. Germline V gene data show CDR1 as SGHAT and CDR2 as FQNNGV. Trimming shortened V by 4 bases and J by 7 bases, and 17 bases separated the two germline ends. The DNA for the CDR3 is TGTGCCAGCAGCTGGTCAGGGGAGCCGAGGAACATTCAGTACTTC. Translated: CASSWSGEPRNIQYF.

V usage is TRBV29-1 and J usage is TRBJ2-3; D is unresolved. Germline V gene lookup returns CDR1 SQVTM and CDR2 ANQGSEA. This CDR3 is built from 13 residues. V was clipped by 6 bases and J by 3 bases, with 13 bases between them. CDR3 bases: TGCAGCGTAGGTCCCGAAGGGACAGATACGCAGTATTTT. It specifies CSVGPEGTDTQYF.

V and J are TRBV2 and TRBJ2-7, with D hard to call. Germline assignment: CDR1 SNHLY and CDR2 FYNNEI. The CDR3 contains 13 residues. V lost 6 bases and J lost 1, with 10 bases in between. The CDR3 spells CASRTVASYEQYF. The CDR3 nucleotides are TGTGCCAGCAGAACAGTGGCGTCCTACGAGCAGTACTTC.

V is TRBV29-1 and J is TRBJ1-6; no firm D call. Germline lookup yields CDR1 SQVTM and CDR2 ANQGSEA. Trimming removed 5 bases at V and 5 bases at J, with 10 bases between. The CDR3 sequence is 13 residues long. The CDR3 nucleotides are TGCAGCGTTCCGAGTGGCGATAATTCACCCCTCCACTTT. It yields the protein CSVPSGDNSPLHF.

The rearrangement links TRBV29-1 to TRBJ1-2; TRBD1 might be the D (6 bases). V was shortened by 7 bases and J by 7 bases, with 16 bases between the two germline ends. This CDR3 comprises 12 residues. Germline V CDR1 and CDR2: SQVTM, ANQGSEA. The CDR3 bases are TGCAGCGAGACACAGGGAGAAGGTGGCTACACCTTC. Its translation is CSETQGEGGYTF.

This clone occurred a few times. This specimen includes other DNA sequences encoding the same CDR3. The V and J genes are TRBV28 and TRBJ1-3, with no clear D. Trimming pared 3 bases from V and 3 bases from J, leaving 3 bases between. The CDR3 extends over 12 amino acids. The germline gives CDR1 MDHEN, CDR2 SYDVKM. The CDR3: CASSFRGNTIYF. The CDR3 DNA is TGTGCCAGCAGTTTTCGTGGAAACACCATATATTTT. Based on the CDR3 plus reference TRBV28 and TRBJ1-3, the full variable domain is DVKVTQSSRYLVKRTGEKVFLECVQDMDHENMFWYRQDPGLGLRLIYFSYDVKMKEKGDIPEGYSVSREKKERFSLILESASTNQTSMYLCASSFRGNTIYFGEGSWLTVV.

This chain links TRBV27 with TRBJ2-4; D gene unclear. This CDR3 spans 13 amino acids. The germline CDR1 and CDR2 sequences are MNHEY and SMNVEV (reference sequence). The ends were cut back, 4 bases at V and 0 bases at J, with 4 bases in the middle. The CDR3, as DNA: TGTGCCAGCAGTTCCAGAGCCAAAAACATTCAGTACTTC. Protein sequence: CASSSRAKNIQYF.

The CDR3, as DNA: TGTGCCAGCAGCTCCCGAGGGGGACAGCCGAACACTGAAGCTTTCTTT. Amino acid sequence: CASSSRGGQPNTEAFF. The rearrangement links TRBV7-9 to TRBJ1-1; the match to TRBD1 covers 7 bases. Germline CDR1 is SEHNR and CDR2 is FQNEAQ (reference sequence). The V gene end was trimmed by 4 bases and the J gene end by 1 base; junction bases not matched to a gene: 9. The length of the CDR3 is 16 residues.

The chain uses TRBV10-3 and TRBJ2-3, with 7 bases aligning to TRBD2. The CDR3 spans 14 residues. The germline gives CDR1 ENHRY, CDR2 SYGVKD. V was pared by 8 bases and J by 1 base, with 6 bases of the junction left unmatched. CDR3: CAISAGEGTDTQYF. CDR3 nucleotides: TGTGCCATCTCTGCGGGGGAAGGCACAGATACGCAGTATTTT.

This clone has a handful of counts. CDR3 nucleotide sequence: TGTGCCAGCAGCTCGATGGGGTACGGACAGGGGTCGGCCTACGAGCAGTACTTC. This translates into CASSSMGYGQGSAYEQYF. The rearrangement uses TRBV5-6 and TRBJ2-7; the match to TRBD1 covers 9 bases. Germline CDR1 is SGHDT and CDR2 is YYEEEE. The CDR3 extends over 18 amino acids. The J segment lost 2 bases and the V segment lost 3 bases, leaving 15 bases of the junction unmatched.

V is TRBV29-1 and J is TRBJ1-5, with 7 nucleotides matching TRBD1. This CDR3 comprises 16 residues. Trimming at V came to 3 bases and at J to 1 base, leaving 9 bases not matched to a gene. Germline values: CDR1 SQVTM, CDR2 ANQGSEA. The CDR3 bases are TGCAGCGTTGATATAGGCAGGGGGAGAAGCAATCAGCCCCAGCATTTT. Translation: CSVDIGRGRSNQPQHF.

This sequence joins TRBV29-1 and TRBJ1-2, with 8 bases that match TRBD1. From germline, CDR1 is SQVTM and CDR2 ANQGSEA. The length of the CDR3 is 11 residues. V gave up 6 bases and J gave up 8 bases; unmatched junction bases: 5. Here the CDR3 reads CSVRTGKGYTF. The CDR3 DNA reads as TGCAGCGTACGGACAGGGAAGGGCTACACCTTC.

V usage is TRBV14 and J usage is TRBJ1-2, with 9 bases lining up with TRBD1. The J segment lost 8 bases and the V segment lost 0 bases, leaving 7 bases of the junction unmatched. Germline V gives CDR1 SGHDN, CDR2 FVKESK. The CDR3 contains 15 residues. The CDR3 sequence: CASSQDLSGTGGYTF. The CDR3 DNA is TGTGCCAGCAGCCAAGACCTCTCCGGGACAGGGGGCTACACCTTC. Using reference TRBV14 and TRBJ1-2 for the parts outside the CDR3, the full variable domain is EAGVTQFPSHSVIEKGQTVTLRCDPISGHDNLYWYRRVMGKEIKFLLHFVKESKQDESGMPNNRFLAERTGGTYSTLKVQPAELEDSGVYFCASSQDLSGTGGYTFGSGTRLTVV.

This rearrangement joins TRBV5-1 to TRBJ2-3, with D perhaps being TRBD1 or TRBD2 (5 bases each). V was cut by 2 bases and J by 4 bases, with 11 bases left in between. The CDR3 is made up of 14 amino acids. CDR1 is SGHRS and CDR2 is YFSETQ in the germline V gene. CDR3 protein: CASSFGDGSDTQYF. The CDR3 DNA reads TGCGCCAGCAGCTTCGGGGACGGGTCAGATACGCAGTATTTT.

The CDR3 coding sequence is TGTGCCTGGAGTGGGGGCCCTAACCCCAATCAGCCCCAGCATTTT. Protein sequence: CAWSGGPNPNQPQHF. This rearrangement joins TRBV30 to TRBJ1-5; D possibly corresponds to TRBD1 (5 bases). This CDR3 has 15 residues. Germline values: CDR1 GTSNPN, CDR2 SVGIG (reference sequence). V shed 1 base and J shed 3 bases, with 13 bases lying between them.

The V call is TRBV29-1, the J call TRBJ1-1, with TRBD1 identical over 7 bases. Germline values: CDR1 SQVTM, CDR2 ANQGSEA. CDR3 length: 14 residues. With V trimmed by 7 bases and J by 0 bases, 8 bases remained unmatched. This chain's CDR3 is CSAKLTGLNTEAFF. The CDR3, as DNA: TGCAGCGCTAAATTGACAGGGTTGAACACTGAAGCTTTCTTT. The full variable domain, in which reference TRBV29-1 and TRBJ1-1 provide the parts outside the CDR3, is SAVISQKPSRDICQRGTSLTIQCQVDSQVTMMFWYRQQPGQSLTLIATANQGSEATYESGFVIDKFPISRPNLTFSTLTVSNMSPEDSSIYLCSAKLTGLNTEAFFGQGTRLTVV.